This T cell receptor beta chain was sequenced during a study of T cells in Graves' hyperthyroidism and ophthalmopathy (dated by TCRdb to between 2018 and 2020). Concerning the study at large: Peripheral blood was collected at initial diagnosis, before any treatment. A discovery cohort of 95 to 100 patients, roughly 45 with Graves' ophthalmopathy and about 58 with stable Graves' hyperthyroidism, was used to find distinguishing TCR V-J signatures. Prospective prediction of ophthalmopathy was tested in an independent validation cohort of fewer than 20 hyperthyroidism patients and some 17 patients who later progressed to ophthalmopathy. For training and testing, the 95 to 100 patients in the discovery cohort were randomly divided in a 7:3 ratio. The study also compared thyroid tissue and blood T-cell repertoires from five or six Graves' hyperthyroidism patients. Following sampling, methimazole starting at 30 mg daily was given to hyperthyroidism patients, and high-dose intravenous methylprednisolone was given to ophthalmopathy patients. The paper reports TCR Vbeta CDR3 sequencing of some 140 peripheral blood samples: approximately 41 ophthalmopathy, 70 to 85 hyperthyroidism and approximately 17 progressor patients. What the study reported, not specific to this receptor: In validation, the model predicted progression to ophthalmopathy with 65% to 71% sensitivity and less than 80% specificity, a median of about 6.7 months before onset. Blood samples also contained most of the expanded thyroid clonotypes (frequency above 0.001), which suggests that blood repertoires may reflect thyroid immune responses. A 13 V-J signature model separated ophthalmopathy from stable hyperthyroidism, with approximately 87% sensitivity and 81.08% specificity in cross-validation and 80%/75% in testing. No statistical method was used to set the sample size in advance, and investigators knew the group allocation.

Stable Graves' hyperthyroidism was defined as the absence of progression to ophthalmopathy over 18 months of follow-up. Hyperthyroidism patients were aged 18 to 65 years and newly diagnosed, with disease duration of less than 2 months. The study excluded patients with uncontrolled infections, other autoimmune diseases, pregnancy or lactation. Diagnoses were based on clinical symptoms, serum thyroxine and TRAb, thyroid ultrasound and orbital computed tomography. PBMCs were isolated from more than 9 ml of fresh peripheral blood by Ficoll-Paque density gradient centrifugation. Trizol reagent was used to extract total RNA, and RNA quality was then checked on an Agilent 2100 Bioanalyzer. The junction shows trimming of 2 bases on V and 8 bases on J, plus 11 bases between the germline ends. Counted from cysteine to phenylalanine, this CDR3 has 13 amino acids. The DNA shown is the 39-base CDR3, in frame from base 1. CDR1 and CDR2 (SGHTA, FQGTGA) derive from the germline V gene.

On this clonotype: The antigen this receptor binds is unknown. Within one base of it there is no much larger clone, and no base qualities were kept.

The TCR beta CDR3 regions were amplified from RNA transcripts. A first-round RT-PCR of the TCR CDR3 used the HTBI primer set with the Qiagen OneStep RT-PCR kit. Libraries were constructed in a second round of multiplex PCR, after which size selection and purification were carried out. Sequencing of the libraries was done on an Illumina HiSeq2000 using paired-end 100 bp reads. The source study handled its data this way. SOAPnuke was used to process the raw data, with reads discarded if the reads contained adapters or uncalled bases, had a mean Phred below 15, or lacked an exact constant-primer or identifier match. High-quality paired reads were merged with COPE v1.2.5, and unique nucleotide sequences were defined as clonotypes. Clonotypes were aligned to IMGT TRBV, TRBD and TRBJ reference segments using MiTCR v1.1. Analysis was restricted to V-J combinations with a frequency above 0.0001, which covered approximately 99% of repertoires. The TCS score was defined as the ratio of F50 (clonal expansion) to E x V (chaos), calculated using BLOSUM62-based TCRdist between CDR3 peptides within each V-J. Welch's t-statistics and random forest reduced 514 V-J features to 10 to 15, which were used in a naive Bayes classifier (R e1071). TCRdb trimmed public reads at Q25 via fastp, called clones via MiXCR and kept in-frame beta chains. Each record represents a unique CDR3 protein, reported with the most common genes and DNA among its rows. The V and J calls and clone size come from TCRdb's table, not from the authors' own analysis. The sample table shows a few hundred thousand distinct CDR3 sequences, and 15% to 18% are seen once. Of the sample, under 7.5% falls within the top ten clones.

The sequencing sample was made of blood. The chain employs TRBV7-3 and TRBJ2-3, with no D gene named confidently. The sequence came from a woman in her twenties or thirties with Graves' hyperthyroidism. The DNA is as follows: TGTGCCAGCAGCTTACGGGCCGAGGCTACGCAGTATTTT. It is translated as CASSLRAEATQYF.